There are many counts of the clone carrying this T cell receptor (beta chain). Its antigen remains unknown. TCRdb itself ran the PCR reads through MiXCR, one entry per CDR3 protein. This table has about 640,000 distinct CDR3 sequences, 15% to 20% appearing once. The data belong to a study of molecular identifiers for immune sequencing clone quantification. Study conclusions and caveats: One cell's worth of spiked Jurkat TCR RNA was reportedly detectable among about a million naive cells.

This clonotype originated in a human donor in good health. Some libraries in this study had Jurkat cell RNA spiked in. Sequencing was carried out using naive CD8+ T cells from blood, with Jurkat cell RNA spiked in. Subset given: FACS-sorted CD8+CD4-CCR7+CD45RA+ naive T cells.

Written as DNA, the CDR3 is TGTGCCAGCAGCCAAGACTCCGGTTATGGGACTGAAGCTTTCTTT. Amino acids: CASSQDSGYGTEAFF. The genes are TRBV3-1 and TRBJ1-1; D unresolved. CDR3 size: 15 residues. Germline loops: CDR1 LGHDT, CDR2 YNNKEL (reference sequence). Between the trimmed V and J ends, which lost 0 bases and 5 bases, there was a span of 13 bases.